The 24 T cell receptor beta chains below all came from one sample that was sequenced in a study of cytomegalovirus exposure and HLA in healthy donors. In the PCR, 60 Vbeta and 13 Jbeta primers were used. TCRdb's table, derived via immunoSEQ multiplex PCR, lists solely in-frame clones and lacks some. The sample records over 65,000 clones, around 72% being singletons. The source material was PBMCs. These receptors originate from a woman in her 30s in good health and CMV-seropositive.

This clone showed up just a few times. CDR3 amino acids: CASSYSGLGEQFF. CDR3 DNA sequence: TGTGCCAGCAGTTACTCGGGTCTCGGGGAGCAGTTCTTC. The gene calls are TRBV6-5 and TRBJ2-1; no clear D. Germline V gene lookup returns CDR1 MNHEY and CDR2 SVGAGI. V was shortened by 0 bases and J by 10 bases, with 10 bases between the two germline ends. The CDR3 contains 13 residues.

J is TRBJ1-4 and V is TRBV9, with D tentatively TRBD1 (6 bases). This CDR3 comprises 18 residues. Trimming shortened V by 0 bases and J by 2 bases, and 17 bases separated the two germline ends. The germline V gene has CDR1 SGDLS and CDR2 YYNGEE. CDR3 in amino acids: CASSVGPKLGATNEKLFF. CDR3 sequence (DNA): TGTGCCAGCAGCGTAGGGCCTAAATTGGGGGCTACTAATGAAAAACTGTTTTTT.

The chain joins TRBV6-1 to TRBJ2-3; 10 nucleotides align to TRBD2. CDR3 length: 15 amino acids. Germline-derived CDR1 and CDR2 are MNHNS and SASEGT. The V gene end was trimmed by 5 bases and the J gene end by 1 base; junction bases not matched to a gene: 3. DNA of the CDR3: TGTGCCAGCAGTAGCGGGAGGGCCGGCACAGATACGCAGTATTTT. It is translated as CASSSGRAGTDTQYF.

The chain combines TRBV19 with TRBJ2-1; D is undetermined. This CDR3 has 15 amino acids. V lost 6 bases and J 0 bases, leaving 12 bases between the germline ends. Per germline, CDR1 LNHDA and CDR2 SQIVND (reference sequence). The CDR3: CASSSDRSSYNEQFF. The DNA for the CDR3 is TGTGCCAGTAGCTCCGACCGGAGCTCCTACAATGAGCAGTTCTTC. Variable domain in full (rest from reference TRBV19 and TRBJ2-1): DGGITQSPKYLFRKEGQNVTLSCEQNLNHDAMYWYRQDPGQGLRLIYYSQIVNDFQKGDIAEGYSVSREKKESFPLTVTSAQKNPTAFYLCASSSDRSSYNEQFFGPGTRLTVL.

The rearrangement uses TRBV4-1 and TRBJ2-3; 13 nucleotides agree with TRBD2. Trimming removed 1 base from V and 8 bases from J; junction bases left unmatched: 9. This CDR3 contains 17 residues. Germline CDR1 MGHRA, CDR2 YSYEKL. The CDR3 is CASSQAGGLAGEITQYF. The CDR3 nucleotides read TGCGCCAGCAGCCAAGCAGGCGGACTAGCGGGAGAGATTACGCAGTATTTT.

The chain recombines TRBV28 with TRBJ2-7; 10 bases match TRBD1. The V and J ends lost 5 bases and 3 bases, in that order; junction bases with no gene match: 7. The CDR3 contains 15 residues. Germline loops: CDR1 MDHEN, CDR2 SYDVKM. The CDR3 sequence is CASSQPGQGSYEQYF. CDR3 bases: TGTGCCAGCAGTCAACCGGGACAGGGGAGCTACGAGCAGTACTTC.

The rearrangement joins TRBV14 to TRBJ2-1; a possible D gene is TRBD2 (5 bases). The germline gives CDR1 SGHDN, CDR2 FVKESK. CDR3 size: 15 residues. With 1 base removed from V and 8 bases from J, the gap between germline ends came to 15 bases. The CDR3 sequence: CASSQGTRATDEQFF. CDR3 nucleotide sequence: TGTGCCAGCAGCCAAGGGACGAGGGCAACCGATGAGCAGTTCTTC.

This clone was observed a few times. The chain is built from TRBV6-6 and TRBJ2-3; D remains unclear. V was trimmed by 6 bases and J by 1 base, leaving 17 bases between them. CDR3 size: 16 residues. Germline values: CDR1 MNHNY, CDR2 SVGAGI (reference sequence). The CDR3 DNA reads TGTGCCAGCAGGATTGATCCTCGCCGGGGCACAGATACGCAGTATTTT. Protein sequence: CASRIDPRRGTDTQYF.

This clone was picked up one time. The CDR3 reads CASSQDRGLEDTQYF. CDR3 in DNA: TGTGCCAGCAGCCAAGACAGGGGGCTGGAGGATACGCAGTATTTT. The V and J genes are TRBV9 and TRBJ2-3, with 10 bases fitting TRBD1. The CDR3 spans 15 residues. CDR1 is SGDLS and CDR2 is YYNGEE in the germline V gene. V shed 4 bases, J shed 6 bases, and the junction held 8 bases outside the gene matches.

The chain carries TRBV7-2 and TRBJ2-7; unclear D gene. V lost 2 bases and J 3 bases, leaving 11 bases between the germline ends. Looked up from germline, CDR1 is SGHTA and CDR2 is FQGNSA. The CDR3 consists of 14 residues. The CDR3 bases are TGTGCCAGCAGCTTATTGAGCCCCCGCTACGAGCAGTACTTC. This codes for CASSLLSPRYEQYF.

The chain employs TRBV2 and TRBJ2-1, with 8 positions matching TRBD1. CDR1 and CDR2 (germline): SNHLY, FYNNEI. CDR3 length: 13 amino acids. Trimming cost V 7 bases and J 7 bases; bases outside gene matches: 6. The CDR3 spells CASMGRGLNEQFF. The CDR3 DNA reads TGTGCCAGCATGGGCAGGGGGCTGAATGAGCAGTTCTTC.

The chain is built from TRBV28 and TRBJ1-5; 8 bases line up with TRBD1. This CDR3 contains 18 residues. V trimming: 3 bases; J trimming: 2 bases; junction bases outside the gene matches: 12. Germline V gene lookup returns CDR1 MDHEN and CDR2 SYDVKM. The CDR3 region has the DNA TGTGCCAGCAGTTTCCCCCCCAGGGGGCAGTGGGGCAATCAGCCCCAGCATTTT. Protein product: CASSFPPRGQWGNQPQHF.

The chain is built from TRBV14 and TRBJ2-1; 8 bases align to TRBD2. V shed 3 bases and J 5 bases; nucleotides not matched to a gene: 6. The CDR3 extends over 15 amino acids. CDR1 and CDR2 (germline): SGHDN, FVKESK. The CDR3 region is CASSQGTSGNNEQFF. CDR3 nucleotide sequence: TGTGCCAGCAGCCAGGGAACTAGCGGCAACAATGAGCAGTTCTTC.

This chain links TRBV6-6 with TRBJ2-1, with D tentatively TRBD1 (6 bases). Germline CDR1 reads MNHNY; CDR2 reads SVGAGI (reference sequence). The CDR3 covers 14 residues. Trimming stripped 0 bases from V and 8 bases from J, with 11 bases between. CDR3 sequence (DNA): TGTGCCAGCAGTTACTCGATCAGGGGCGATGAGCAGTTCTTC. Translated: CASSYSIRGDEQFF.

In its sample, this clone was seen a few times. The CDR3 spells CASSRDLGTPGELFF. As DNA, the CDR3 is TGCGCCAGCAGTAGGGACTTAGGTACCCCCGGGGAGCTGTTTTTT. The chain carries TRBV10-1 and TRBJ2-2; the D gene is possibly TRBD2 (6 bases). The germline V gene encodes CDR1 WNHNN and CDR2 SYGVQD (reference sequence). There are 15 residues in the CDR3. The V gene lost 5 bases and the J gene lost 6 bases, with 16 bases spanning the gap.

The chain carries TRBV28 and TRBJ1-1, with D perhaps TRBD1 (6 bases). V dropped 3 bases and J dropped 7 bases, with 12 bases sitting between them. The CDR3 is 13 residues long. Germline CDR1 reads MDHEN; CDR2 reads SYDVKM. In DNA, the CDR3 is TGTGCCAGCAGTTTCGAGGGGGTGGGTGAAGCTTTCTTT. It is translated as CASSFEGVGEAFF.

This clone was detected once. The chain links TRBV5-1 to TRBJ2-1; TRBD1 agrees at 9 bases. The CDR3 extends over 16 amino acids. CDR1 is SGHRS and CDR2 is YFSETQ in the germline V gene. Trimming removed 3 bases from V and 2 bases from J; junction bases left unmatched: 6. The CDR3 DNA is TGCGCCAGCAGCTCCGGGACAGGGACCCCCTACAATGAGCAGTTCTTC. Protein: CASSSGTGTPYNEQFF.

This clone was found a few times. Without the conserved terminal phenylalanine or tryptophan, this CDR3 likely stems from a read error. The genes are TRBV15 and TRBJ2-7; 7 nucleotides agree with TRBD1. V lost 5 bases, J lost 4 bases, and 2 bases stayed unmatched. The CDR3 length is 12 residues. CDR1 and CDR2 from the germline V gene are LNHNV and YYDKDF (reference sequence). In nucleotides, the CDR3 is TGTGCCACCAGCGCAGGGGGTTACGAGCAGTACATC. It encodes CATSAGGYEQYI.

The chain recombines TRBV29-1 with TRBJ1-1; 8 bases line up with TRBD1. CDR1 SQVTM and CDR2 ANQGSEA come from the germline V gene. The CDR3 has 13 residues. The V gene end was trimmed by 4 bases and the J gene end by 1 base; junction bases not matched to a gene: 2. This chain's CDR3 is CSVGGTGNTEAFF. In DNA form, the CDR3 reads TGCAGCGTTGGGGGGACAGGGAACACTGAAGCTTTCTTT. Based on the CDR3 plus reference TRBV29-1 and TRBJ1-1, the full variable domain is SAVISQKPSRDICQRGTSLTIQCQVDSQVTMMFWYRQQPGQSLTLIATANQGSEATYESGFVIDKFPISRPNLTFSTLTVSNMSPEDSSIYLCSVGGTGNTEAFFGQGTRLTVV.

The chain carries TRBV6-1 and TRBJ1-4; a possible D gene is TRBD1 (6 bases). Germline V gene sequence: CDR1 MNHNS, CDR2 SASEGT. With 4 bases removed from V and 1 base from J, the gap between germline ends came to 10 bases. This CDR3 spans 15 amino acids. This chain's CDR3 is CASSGIRGTNEKLFF. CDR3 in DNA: TGTGCCAGCAGTGGGATCAGGGGAACTAATGAAAAACTGTTTTTT.

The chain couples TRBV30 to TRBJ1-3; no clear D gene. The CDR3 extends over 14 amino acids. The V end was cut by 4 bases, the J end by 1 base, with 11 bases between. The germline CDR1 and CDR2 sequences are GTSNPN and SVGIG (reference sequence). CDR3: CAWTKGGSGNTIYF. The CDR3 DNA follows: TGTGCCTGGACCAAGGGAGGGTCTGGAAACACCATATATTTT.

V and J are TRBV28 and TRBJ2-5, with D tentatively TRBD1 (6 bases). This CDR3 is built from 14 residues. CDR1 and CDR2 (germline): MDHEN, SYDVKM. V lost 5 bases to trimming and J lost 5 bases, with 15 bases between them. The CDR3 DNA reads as TGTGCCAGCAGTCTAGTCAGGGGCGGTGAGACCCAGTACTTC. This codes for CASSLVRGGETQYF.

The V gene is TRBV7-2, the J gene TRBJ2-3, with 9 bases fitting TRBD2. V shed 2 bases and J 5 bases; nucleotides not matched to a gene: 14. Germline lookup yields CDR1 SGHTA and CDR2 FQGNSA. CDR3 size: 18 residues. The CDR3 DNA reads TGTGCCAGCAGCTTATTCCCCCCCGCGGGAGGGCTAGGAGATACGCAGTATTTT. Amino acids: CASSLFPPAGGLGDTQYF.

The CDR3 region has the DNA TGTGCCAGCAGCCCGAACTCCGGGACAGGGGGCCCATATAGCAATCAGCCCCAGCATTTT. Translated, it gives CASSPNSGTGGPYSNQPQHF. This chain links TRBV11-3 with TRBJ1-5; 12 bases map to TRBD1. V gave up 5 bases and J gave up 0 bases; unmatched junction bases: 14. The CDR3 is 20 residues long. Germline CDR1 is SGHNT and CDR2 is YENEEA.